Listed below are T cell receptor beta chains from one sample, sequenced in a study of blood T cell repertoires in COVID-19. TCRdb's copy holds only in-frame clones and misses some; the assay was immunoSEQ multiplex PCR. The sample lists around 60,000 clones, roughly 90% occurring once. Input material: peripheral blood. The receptors were sampled from a man aged 60-69 years with acute or convalescent COVID-19. CDR3s include the opening cysteine and the closing phenylalanine or tryptophan. A D gene is named only where the DNA matches it firmly. Clone size is not always given. Where it is, it says once, few, many or a class for expanded clones.

TGTGCCAGCAGCAAAGAAGGTCGCGACAGGGGCTCCGATGGCTACACCTTC CASSKEGRDRGSDGYTF TRBV21-1 NA NA TRBJ1-2
TGTGCCAGCAGCCCACGATCGGGGGGCTACTATGGCTACACCTTC CASSPRSGGYYGYTF TRBV14 NA NA TRBJ1-2
TGCGCCAGCAGCTTGGCCGGGACAGACTATGGCTACACCTTC CASSLAGTDYGYTF TRBV5-1 TRBD1 NA TRBJ1-2
TGTGCCAGCAGCGTAGAGAACAGGGTCTATGGCTACACCTTC CASSVENRVYGYTF TRBV9 NA NA TRBJ1-2
TGTGCCAGCAGTTTATCACCGGGACTAGCGTACGAGCAGTACTTC CASSLSPGLAYEQYF TRBV27 TRBD2 NA TRBJ2-7
TGTGCCAGCAACAACGGGGGACAGAGCTCCTACAATGAGCAGTTCTTC CASNNGGQSSYNEQFF TRBV5-4 NA NA TRBJ2-1
TGTGCCAGCAGCGGGGGGTCGGATCAGCCCCAGCATTTT CASSGGSDQPQHF TRBV5-6 NA NA TRBJ1-5
TGTGCCAGCAGCCGGCTAGCGGGAGCAACCACAGATACGCAGTATTTT CASSRLAGATTDTQYF TRBV5-4 TRBD2 NA TRBJ2-3
TGCGCCAGCAGCCTCGGACAGGGTATAACTAATGAAAAACTGTTTTTT CASSLGQGITNEKLFF TRBV4-1 TRBD1 NA TRBJ1-4
TGTGCCAGCAGGGGTGGAGAGGCCCCCGGTGAAAAACTGTTTTTT CASRGGEAPGEKLFF TRBV7-9 NA NA TRBJ1-4
TGTGCCAGCAGCCAAGAATGGAGGGGGCTCGGGGACTATGGCTACACCTTC CASSQEWRGLGDYGYTF TRBV3-1/TRBV3-2 TRBD1 NA TRBJ1-2
TGTGCCAGCATGGCGGACAACATCATGGGGCGCGAGCAGTACTTC CASMADNIMGREQYF TRBV6-5 NA NA TRBJ2-7
TGCGCCAGCAGTGCGGCCTCTCCAGGGATCGATGAGCAGTTCTTC CASSAASPGIDEQFF TRBV10-1 NA NA TRBJ2-1
TGTGCCAGCAGCCAAGAAGCGGATATCTATGGCTACACCTTC CASSQEADIYGYTF TRBV3-1/TRBV3-2 NA NA TRBJ1-2
TGTGCCACCAGTGGAACCGACAGGGGCAATCAGCCCCAGCATTTT CATSGTDRGNQPQHF TRBV24-1 TRBD1 NA TRBJ1-5
TGCGCCAGCAGGGCCGGGACAGGGGGTATGGGAGCTTTCTTT CASRAGTGGMGAFF TRBV5-1 TRBD1 NA TRBJ1-1
TGTGCCAGCTCACCAAGGGGGTTTCACAATCAGCCCCAGCATTTT CASSPRGFHNQPQHF TRBV18 NA NA TRBJ1-5
TGTGCCTGGAGTGTGGGGGCAGGGTTGTACAGAGACACTGAAGCTTTCTTT CAWSVGAGLYRDTEAFF TRBV30 NA NA TRBJ1-1
TGTGCCAGCAGCCGGCAGGGGGCGCGCACTGAAGCTTTCTTT CASSRQGARTEAFF TRBV7-2 TRBD1 NA TRBJ1-1
TGTGCCAGCAGAGGCGAACTAGCGAGATCCGGGGAGCTGTTTTTT CASRGELARSGELFF TRBV2 TRBD2 NA TRBJ2-2
TGTGCCATCAGTGGACCTAGCGCGAACACCGGGGAGCTGTTTTTT CAISGPSANTGELFF TRBV10-3 NA NA TRBJ2-2
TGTGCCAGCAGTGAAACGGGGGTGCAAGAGACCCAGTACTTC CASSETGVQETQYF TRBV2 NA NA TRBJ2-5
TGTGCCAGCAGCTTAGCATCAGGTGATACGCAGTATTTT CASSLASGDTQYF TRBV7-9 NA NA TRBJ2-3
TGTGCCAGCACCCCAACAGGGGACAGCTCCTACGAGCAGTACTTC CASTPTGDSSYEQYF TRBV6-5 TRBD1 NA TRBJ2-7
TGTGCCAGCAGGGGCACAGGGGTTGATCAGCCCCAGCATTTT CASRGTGVDQPQHF TRBV6-6 TRBD1 NA TRBJ1-5
TGTGCCAGCAGTTACTCGATGGGGAGGGAGGGAAATGGCTACACCTTC CASSYSMGREGNGYTF TRBV6-6 NA NA TRBJ1-2
TGCGCCAGCAGGCGACAGGAGAACACTGAAGCTTTCTTT CASRRQENTEAFF TRBV10-1 NA NA TRBJ1-1
TGTGCCAGCAGTTTTAGGCGGTCGGAGACCCAGTACTTC CASSFRRSETQYF TRBV27 NA NA TRBJ2-5
TGTGCCAGCAGAGCGGGGGCCACCACAGATACGCAGTATTTT CASRAGATTDTQYF TRBV9 TRBD2 NA TRBJ2-3
TGCGCCAGCAGCTTGTCCCCAGACAGGAACCGGGGACCCCTCCACTTT CASSLSPDRNRGPLHF TRBV5-1 NA NA TRBJ1-6
TGTGCCAGCAGCCCCAGAGGTAGCAATCAGCCCCAGCATTTT CASSPRGSNQPQHF TRBV7-3 NA NA TRBJ1-5
TGTGCCAGTAGTGGCTCAGGGGTCCGCTCACCCCTCCACTTT CASSGSGVRSPLHF TRBV19 NA NA TRBJ1-6
TGCGCCAGCAGCTTGGTGGCGGGTAGCAATCAGCCCCAGCATTTT CASSLVAGSNQPQHF TRBV5-1 NA NA TRBJ1-5
TGTGCCAGCAGCTCTCTCAGGGCGGTTACTAACTATGGCTACACCTTC CASSSLRAVTNYGYTF TRBV7-2 NA NA TRBJ1-2
TGTGCCACCAGCAGAGATCGCGGCAGCCCCCGGGTCGAGCAGTACTTC CATSRDRGSPRVEQYF TRBV15 NA NA TRBJ2-7
TGTGCCAGCAGTTTAAACAGAAATTCACCCCTCCACTTT CASSLNRNSPLHF TRBV12-3/TRBV12-4 NA NA TRBJ1-6
TGCGCCAGCAGCCAAGGCCAGATCACTGAAGCTTTCTTT CASSQGQITEAFF TRBV4-1 NA NA TRBJ1-1
TGTGCCAGCAGTTTTTCGGTATACAATGAGCAGTTCTTC CASSFSVYNEQFF TRBV27 NA NA TRBJ2-1
TGTGCCAGCAGTCGGGACAGGGGATTAAAGAATACCCTATATAATTCACCCCTCCACTTT CASSRDRGLKNTLYNSPLHF TRBV6-6 TRBD1 once TRBJ1-6
TGTGCCAGCAGCTTCACAGTCACAGATACGCAGTATTTT CASSFTVTDTQYF TRBV7-2 NA few TRBJ2-3
TGTGCCAGCAGCTTGGCCTTCCAGACAGGAAACACTGAAGCTTTCTTT CASSLAFQTGNTEAFF TRBV5-4 NA NA TRBJ1-1
TGTGCCACCAGTGATTTCAACAGGGGGAATGAGCAGTTCTTC CATSDFNRGNEQFF TRBV24-1 TRBD1 once TRBJ2-1
TGTGCCTGGAGTGTAATGTATGGGCCCTCGAACACTGAAGCTTTCTTT CAWSVMYGPSNTEAFF TRBV30 NA NA TRBJ1-1
TGCAGCGTTGTAGGGAGAAGCTATGGCTACACCTTC CSVVGRSYGYTF TRBV29-1 NA NA TRBJ1-2
TGTGCCAGCAGGCCCGGGACAGGGAACACCGGGGAGCTGTTTTTT CASRPGTGNTGELFF TRBV2 TRBD1 NA TRBJ2-2